One and the same sample provided the 23 T cell receptor beta chains below, sequenced in a study of T cell responses to AZD1222 COVID-19 vaccine (dated by TCRdb to about 2021). The time point label of this sample denotes: baseline before first vaccination. Library preparation used the immunoSEQ multiplex PCR assay. TCRdb stores this immuneACCESS table with in-frame sequences only. Part of the clones is absent; in the studies checked, under half of the shortfall reflects unresolved V genes, and no reason is known for the rest. The sample records roughly 120,000 clones, approximately 86% of which are singletons. The ten largest clones capture around 9.6% of the sample. The starting material was peripheral blood, obtained on day 0 of AZD1222 vaccination. All receptors derive from an adult in good health.

The chain links TRBV24-1 to TRBJ2-5, with TRBD1 matching 7 bases. The length of the CDR3 is 16 residues. V was pared by 4 bases and J by 5 bases, with 12 bases of the junction left unmatched. Per germline, CDR1 KGHDR and CDR2 SFDVKD. The CDR3 DNA reads as TGTGCCACCAGTGACCCTCGCAGGGGGTATGGGGAGACCCAGTACTTC. Translation gives CATSDPRRGYGETQYF.

The CDR3, as DNA: TGTGCCAGCACCGGACTAGCGGGGAGGACAAGCAACAATGAGCAGTTCTTC. It yields the protein CASTGLAGRTSNNEQFF. The V call is TRBV2, the J call TRBJ2-1; 12 bases map to TRBD2. The CDR3 extends over 17 amino acids. The junction had 12 bases not matched to a gene; V was cut back by 7 bases and J by 5 bases. Germline V gene data show CDR1 as SNHLY and CDR2 as FYNNEI.

V is TRBV30 and J is TRBJ1-2; D possibly corresponds to TRBD1 (6 bases). Germline V CDR1 and CDR2: GTSNPN, SVGIG (reference sequence). CDR3 size: 12 residues. V gave up 2 bases and J gave up 6 bases, with 10 bases separating them. The CDR3 DNA reads as TGTGCCTGGAGTCCCCAGGGGCATGGCTACACCTTC. This encodes CAWSPQGHGYTF.

This clone was counted once. The rearrangement uses TRBV6-5 and TRBJ2-1, with D perhaps TRBD2 (5 bases). The V end was cut by 2 bases, the J end by 4 bases, with 9 bases between. Germline-derived CDR1 and CDR2 are MNHEY and SVGAGI. This CDR3 has 14 amino acids. CDR3 protein: CASSYRTGYNEQFF. The DNA for the CDR3 is TGTGCCAGCAGTTACCGGACTGGGTACAATGAGCAGTTCTTC.

Written as DNA, the CDR3 is TGTGCCAGCAGCTTAGACGTGCAAGATACGCAGTATTTT. Residues: CASSLDVQDTQYF. V is TRBV7-9 and J is TRBJ2-3; no clear D gene. The CDR3 spans 13 residues. Trimming removed 1 base at V and 5 bases at J, with 7 bases between. In germline, CDR1 is SEHNR, CDR2 FQNEAQ (reference sequence). Full variable domain (outside the CDR3, taken from reference TRBV7-9 and TRBJ2-3): DTGVSQNPRHKITKRGQNVTFRCDPISEHNRLYWYRQTLGQGPEFLTYFQNEAQLEKSRLLSDRFSAERPKGSFSTLEIQRTEQGDSAMYLCASSLDVQDTQYFGPGTRLTVL.

This sequence joins TRBV5-1 and TRBJ1-4; unclear D gene. With 3 bases removed from V and 6 bases from J, the gap between germline ends came to 15 bases. CDR1 is SGHRS and CDR2 is YFSETQ in the germline V gene. CDR3 size: 15 residues. CDR3 in amino acids: CASSSRLGLDEKLFF. The CDR3 DNA is TGCGCCAGCAGCTCGAGGTTAGGTCTGGATGAAAAACTGTTTTTT.

The sample holds one count of this clone. V usage is TRBV4-1 and J usage is TRBJ1-3; D possibly corresponds to TRBD1 (6 bases). The V end lost 8 bases, the J end lost 2 bases, and 13 bases lay between the germline ends. CDR3 length: 14 amino acids. The germline gives CDR1 MGHRA, CDR2 YSYEKL. The CDR3 is CASGSGTTGNTIYF. The CDR3, as DNA: TGCGCCAGCGGATCCGGGACAACTGGAAACACCATATATTTT.

A single count supports this clone. The chain recombines TRBV6-2 or TRBV6-3 with TRBJ2-7; D could derive from TRBD1 or TRBD2 (7 bases each). The CDR3 contains 19 residues. Trimming left V 0 bases short and J 1 base short, with 22 bases between. Germline lookup yields CDR1 MNHEY and CDR2 SVGEGT. CDR3 DNA: TGTGCCAGCAGTTACTCGCGGGGGTTTGGGACAGAAAAATCCTACGAGCAGTACTTC. Encoded protein: CASSYSRGFGTEKSYEQYF.

This clone was detected once. The chain links TRBV2 to TRBJ2-2; 7 nucleotides agree with TRBD2. CDR1 and CDR2 from the germline V gene are SNHLY and FYNNEI. CDR3 length: 14 residues. The CDR3 region has the DNA TGTGCGAGGGGCGGGAGAGCGAACACCGGGGAGCTGTTTTTT. Protein sequence: CARGGRANTGELFF.

This clone was counted once. V and J are TRBV18 and TRBJ2-2; no firm D call. V lost 3 bases and J 3 bases, leaving 11 bases between the germline ends. Germline assignment: CDR1 KGHSH and CDR2 LQKENI. The CDR3 has 15 residues. The CDR3 loop reads CASSPNGRDTGELFF. CDR3 bases: TGTGCCAGCTCACCTAATGGGCGCGACACCGGGGAGCTGTTTTTT.

This chain connects TRBV5-8 to TRBJ2-1, with D perhaps matching TRBD1 or TRBD2 (5 bases each). Germline CDR1 SGHTS, CDR2 YDEGEE. This CDR3 has 14 residues. V was shortened by 9 bases and J by 1 base, with 14 bases between the two germline ends. Here the CDR3 reads CAIRWGWSYNEQFF. CDR3 DNA: TGTGCCATCCGCTGGGGGTGGTCCTACAATGAGCAGTTCTTC.

The gene calls are TRBV18 and TRBJ1-2, with D tentatively TRBD1 (5 bases). Germline V gene data show CDR1 as KGHSH and CDR2 as LQKENI. The CDR3 length is 13 residues. Trimming stripped 6 bases from V and 8 bases from J, with 16 bases between. Here the CDR3 reads CASSYGTGEGYTF. The CDR3 DNA reads as TGTGCCAGCTCGTACGGGACGGGCGAAGGCTACACCTTC.

The chain carries TRBV4-1 and TRBJ1-6, with D possibly matching TRBD1 (5 bases). V shed 0 bases and J shed 9 bases, with 9 bases lying between them. The CDR3 has 14 residues. From germline, CDR1 is MGHRA and CDR2 YSYEKL. The CDR3 sequence: CASSQDRALSPLHF. For the CDR3, the DNA is TGCGCCAGCAGCCAAGACAGGGCTCTTTCACCCCTCCACTTT.

This clone has just one count. This chain joins TRBV5-5 and TRBJ1-1; no reliable D call. V dropped 3 bases and J dropped 1 base, with 16 bases sitting between them. Germline CDR1 reads SGHKS; CDR2 reads YYEKEE (reference sequence). The CDR3 runs to 16 residues. The CDR3 here is CASSYDPPGKNTEAFF. The CDR3 nucleotides read TGTGCCAGCAGCTACGACCCCCCTGGAAAGAACACTGAAGCTTTCTTT.

This clone has just a few counts. The CDR3 here is CASSLVARGGRYNEQFF. The DNA of the CDR3 is TGTGCCAGCAGCTTGGTCGCCAGGGGGGGACGCTACAATGAGCAGTTCTTC. The chain couples TRBV5-5 to TRBJ2-1; the D gene could be TRBD1 or TRBD2 (7 bases each). The CDR3 contains 17 residues. Germline V gene data show CDR1 as SGHKS and CDR2 as YYEKEE (reference sequence). V lost 0 bases to trimming and J lost 3 bases, with 16 bases between them.

The J gene is TRBJ1-4, the V gene TRBV20-1; D is uncertain. From germline, CDR1 is DFQATT and CDR2 SNEGSKA (reference sequence). With 3 bases removed from V and 8 bases from J, the gap between germline ends came to 13 bases. This CDR3 is 13 amino acids long. CDR3 region: CSASTPVVEKLFF. The CDR3 bases are TGCAGTGCTAGTACCCCGGTGGTAGAAAAACTGTTTTTT.

The chain joins TRBV7-8 to TRBJ1-6, with a possible D match to TRBD1 (5 bases). Germline values: CDR1 SGHVS, CDR2 FQNEAQ. Trimming stripped 4 bases from V and 4 bases from J, with 11 bases between. This CDR3 contains 15 residues. In DNA, the CDR3 is TGTGCCAGCAGCTCCCGTGGGGGATATAATTCACCCCTCCACTTT. Encoded protein: CASSSRGGYNSPLHF.

This chain uses TRBV28 with TRBJ1-5; 7 positions agree with TRBD1. Germline V lookup: CDR1 MDHEN, CDR2 SYDVKM. The CDR3 runs to 15 residues. J was trimmed by 5 bases and V by 6 bases; bases with no gene match: 10. The CDR3 DNA follows: TGTGCCAGCAGGGACCCGGGACAGCCGCATCAGCCCCAGCATTTT. It specifies CASRDPGQPHQPQHF.

This clone was seen only once. The V call is TRBV6-2 or TRBV6-3, the J call TRBJ1-5, with 7 bases aligning to TRBD1. Germline assignment: CDR1 MNHEY and CDR2 SVGEGT. CDR3 length equals 15 residues. Trimming at V came to 5 bases and at J to 5 bases, leaving 9 bases not matched to a gene. The DNA of the CDR3 is TGTGCCAGCAGTAGCTTGTTGAGGGGGCATCAGCCCCAGCATTTT. It yields the protein CASSSLLRGHQPQHF.

The chain recombines TRBV7-3 with TRBJ2-1; unclear D gene. Germline V CDR1 and CDR2: SGHTA, FQGTGA. The CDR3 has 15 amino acids. Deletions cut 2 bases from V and 4 bases from J, with 12 bases between. CDR3 nucleotides: TGTGCCAGCAGCTTATCCCCACCTAATTACAATGAGCAGTTCTTC. This translates into CASSLSPPNYNEQFF.

The chain employs TRBV11-2 and TRBJ1-1; D unclear. Germline CDR1 and CDR2: SGHAT and FQNNGV. Between the trimmed V and J ends, which lost 2 bases and 0 bases, there was a span of 7 bases. This CDR3 has 14 residues. The CDR3, as DNA: TGTGCCAGCAGCTTATTCCAGATGAACACTGAAGCTTTCTTT. This gives the protein CASSLFQMNTEAFF.

This chain links TRBV27 with TRBJ1-1; 10 positions match TRBD1. Looked up from germline, CDR1 is MNHEY and CDR2 is SMNVEV (reference sequence). The CDR3 sequence is 15 residues long. Unmatched junction bases numbered 1, after V lost 0 bases and J lost 3 bases. The CDR3 sequence is CASSLSGTGDTEAFF. The CDR3 DNA reads TGTGCCAGCAGTTTATCCGGGACAGGGGACACTGAAGCTTTCTTT.

The J gene is TRBJ2-7, the V gene TRBV21-1; the DNA was not used to check the table's D call, TRBD1. TRBV21-1 is reported as a pseudogene. CDR3 length: 14 amino acids. The CDR3 sequence: CASSFRDRVGEQYF. CDR3 coding DNA: TGTGCCAGCAGCTTCCGGGACAGGGTGGGCGAGCAGTACTTC.